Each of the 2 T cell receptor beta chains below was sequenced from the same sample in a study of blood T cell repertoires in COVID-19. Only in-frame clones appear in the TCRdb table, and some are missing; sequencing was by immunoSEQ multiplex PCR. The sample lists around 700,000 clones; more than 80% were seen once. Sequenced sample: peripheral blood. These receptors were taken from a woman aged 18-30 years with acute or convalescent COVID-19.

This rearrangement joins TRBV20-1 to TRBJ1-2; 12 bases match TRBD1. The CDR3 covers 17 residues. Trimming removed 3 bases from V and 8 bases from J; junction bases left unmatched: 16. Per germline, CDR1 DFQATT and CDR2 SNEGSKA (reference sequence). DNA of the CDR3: TGCAGTGCTAGTCTCCCCGGGACAGGGGGCTCCGTAGGCGGCTACACCTTC. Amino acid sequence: CSASLPGTGGSVGGYTF.

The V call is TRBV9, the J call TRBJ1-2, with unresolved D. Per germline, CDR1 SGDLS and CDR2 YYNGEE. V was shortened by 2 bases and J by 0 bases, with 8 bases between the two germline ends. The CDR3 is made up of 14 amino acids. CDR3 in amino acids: CASSVVDSNYGYTF. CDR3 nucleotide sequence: TGTGCCAGCAGCGTGGTAGACTCTAACTATGGCTACACCTTC.